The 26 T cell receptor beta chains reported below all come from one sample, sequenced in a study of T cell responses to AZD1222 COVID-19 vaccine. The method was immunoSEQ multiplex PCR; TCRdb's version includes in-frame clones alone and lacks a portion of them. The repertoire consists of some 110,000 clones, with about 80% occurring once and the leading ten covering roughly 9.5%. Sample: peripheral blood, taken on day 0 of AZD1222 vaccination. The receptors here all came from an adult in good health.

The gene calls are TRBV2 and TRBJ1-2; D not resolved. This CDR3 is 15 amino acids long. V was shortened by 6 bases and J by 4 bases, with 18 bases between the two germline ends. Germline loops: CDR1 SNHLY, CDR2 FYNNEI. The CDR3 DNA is TGTGCCAGCAGGGAGACAACCCGCGTGGGCTATGGCTACACCTTC. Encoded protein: CASRETTRVGYGYTF.

CDR3 protein: CASSPALGAGVGNEQFF. The CDR3 DNA reads TGTGCCAGCTCACCGGCTTTGGGAGCGGGAGTGGGGAATGAGCAGTTCTTC. The chain couples TRBV18 to TRBJ2-1; 8 positions agree with TRBD2. Unmatched junction bases numbered 14, after V lost 3 bases and J lost 7 bases. CDR3 size: 17 residues. CDR1 is KGHSH and CDR2 is LQKENI in the germline V gene.

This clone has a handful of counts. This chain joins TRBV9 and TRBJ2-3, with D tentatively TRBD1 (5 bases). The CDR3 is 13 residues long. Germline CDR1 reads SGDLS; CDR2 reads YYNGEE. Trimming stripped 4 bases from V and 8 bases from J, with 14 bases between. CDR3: CASSPRTQGTQYF. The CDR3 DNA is TGTGCCAGCAGCCCCAGGACGCAGGGTACGCAGTATTTT.

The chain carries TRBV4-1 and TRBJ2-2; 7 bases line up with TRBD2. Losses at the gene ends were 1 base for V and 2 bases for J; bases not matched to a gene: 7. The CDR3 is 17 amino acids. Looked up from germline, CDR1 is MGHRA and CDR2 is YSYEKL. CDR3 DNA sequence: TGCGCCAGCAGCCAAGTGGGGGGGACTTTTAACACCGGGGAGCTGTTTTTT. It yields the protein CASSQVGGTFNTGELFF.

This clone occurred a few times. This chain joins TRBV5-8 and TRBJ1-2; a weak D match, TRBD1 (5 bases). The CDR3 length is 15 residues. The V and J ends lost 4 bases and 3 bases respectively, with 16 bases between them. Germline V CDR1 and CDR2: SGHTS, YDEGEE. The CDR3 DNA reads TGTGCCAGCAGCGACCGGGACGGAGGGTACTATGGCTACACCTTC. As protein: CASSDRDGGYYGYTF.

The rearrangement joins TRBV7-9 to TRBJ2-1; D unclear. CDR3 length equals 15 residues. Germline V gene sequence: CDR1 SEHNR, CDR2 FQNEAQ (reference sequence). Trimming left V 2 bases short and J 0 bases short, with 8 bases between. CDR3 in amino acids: CASSLPGGSYNEQFF. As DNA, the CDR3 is TGTGCCAGCAGCTTACCGGGTGGCTCCTACAATGAGCAGTTCTTC.

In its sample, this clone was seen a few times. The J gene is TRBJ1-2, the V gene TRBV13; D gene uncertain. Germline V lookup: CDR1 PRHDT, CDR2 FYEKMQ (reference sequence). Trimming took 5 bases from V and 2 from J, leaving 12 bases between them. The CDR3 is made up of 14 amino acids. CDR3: CASSKKTLNYGYTF. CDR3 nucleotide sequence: TGTGCCAGCAGCAAAAAAACCTTGAACTATGGCTACACCTTC. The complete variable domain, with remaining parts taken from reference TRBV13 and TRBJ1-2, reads AAGVIQSPRHLIKEKRETATLKCYPIPRHDTVYWYQQGPGQDPQFLISFYEKMQSDKGSIPDRFSAQQFSDYHSELNMSSLELGDSALYFCASSKKTLNYGYTFGSGTRLTVV.

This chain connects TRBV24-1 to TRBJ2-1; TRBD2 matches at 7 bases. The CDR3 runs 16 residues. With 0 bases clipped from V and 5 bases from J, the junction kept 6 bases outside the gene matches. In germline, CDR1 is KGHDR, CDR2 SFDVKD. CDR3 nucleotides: TGTGCCACCAGTGATTTGGCGGGAGTGACTAACAATGAGCAGTTCTTC. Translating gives CATSDLAGVTNNEQFF.

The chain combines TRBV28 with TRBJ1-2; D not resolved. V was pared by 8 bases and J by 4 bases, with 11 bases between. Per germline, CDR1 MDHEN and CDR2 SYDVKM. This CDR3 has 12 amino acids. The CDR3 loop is CASCPEGYGYTF. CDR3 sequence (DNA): TGTGCCAGCTGCCCGGAGGGCTATGGCTACACCTTC.

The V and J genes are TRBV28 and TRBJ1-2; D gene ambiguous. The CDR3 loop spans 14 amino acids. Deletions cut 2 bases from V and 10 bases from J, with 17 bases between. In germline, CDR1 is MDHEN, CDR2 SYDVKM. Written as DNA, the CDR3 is TGTGCCAGCAGTTTACCCGTTGTGGCTCGAGACTACACCTTC. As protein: CASSLPVVARDYTF.

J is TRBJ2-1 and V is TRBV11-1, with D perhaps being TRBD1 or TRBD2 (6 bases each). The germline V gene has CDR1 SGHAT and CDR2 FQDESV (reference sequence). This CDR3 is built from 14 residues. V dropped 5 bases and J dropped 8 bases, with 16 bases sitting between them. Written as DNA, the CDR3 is TGTGCCAGCAGCCTCTCGGACGGGGGCTATGAGCAGTTCTTC. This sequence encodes CASSLSDGGYEQFF.

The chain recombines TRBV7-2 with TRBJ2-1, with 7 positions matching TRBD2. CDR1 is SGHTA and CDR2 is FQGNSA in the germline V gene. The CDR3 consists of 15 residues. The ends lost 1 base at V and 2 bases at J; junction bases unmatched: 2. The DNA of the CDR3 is TGTGCCAGCAGCTTAGTTGCGGGGGCCTACAATGAGCAGTTCTTC. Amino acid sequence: CASSLVAGAYNEQFF.

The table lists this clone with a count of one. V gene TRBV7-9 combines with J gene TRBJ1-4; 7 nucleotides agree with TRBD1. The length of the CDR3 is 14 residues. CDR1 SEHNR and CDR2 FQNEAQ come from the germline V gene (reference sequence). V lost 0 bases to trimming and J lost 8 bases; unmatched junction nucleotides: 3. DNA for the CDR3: TGTGCCAGCAGCTTAGCCGGGACAGAGGAAAAACTGTTTTTT. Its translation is CASSLAGTEEKLFF.

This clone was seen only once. The CDR3 nucleotides read TGTGCCAGCAGCTTAGGGGAGACTAGCGGGAGTACAGACGAGCAGTACTTC. As protein: CASSLGETSGSTDEQYF. The chain is built from TRBV7-9 and TRBJ2-7; 12 positions match TRBD2. Germline V CDR1 and CDR2: SEHNR, FQNEAQ (reference sequence). V was pared by 1 base and J by 5 bases, with 9 bases of the junction left unmatched. The CDR3 consists of 17 residues.

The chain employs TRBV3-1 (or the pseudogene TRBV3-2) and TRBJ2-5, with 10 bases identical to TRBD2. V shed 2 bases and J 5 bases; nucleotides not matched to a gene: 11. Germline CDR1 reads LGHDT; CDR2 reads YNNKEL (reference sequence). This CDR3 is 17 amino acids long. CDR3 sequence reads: CASSQWLAGARGETQYF. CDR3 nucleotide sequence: TGTGCCAGCAGCCAATGGCTAGCGGGGGCCCGTGGGGAGACCCAGTACTTC.

The CDR3 DNA sequence: TGTGCCAGCAGTCCGCCGGGCCCACTACCCCAGCATTTT. Protein: CASSPPGPLPQHF. The chain combines TRBV28 with TRBJ1-5; D not certain. The V end was cut by 5 bases, the J end by 10 bases, with 15 bases between. The CDR3 extends over 13 amino acids. Germline CDR1 MDHEN, CDR2 SYDVKM. Full variable domain (missing parts from reference TRBV28 and TRBJ1-5): DVKVTQSSRYLVKRTGEKVFLECVQDMDHENMFWYRQDPGLGLRLIYFSYDVKMKEKGDIPEGYSVSREKKERFSLILESASTNQTSMYLCASSPPGPLPQHFGDGTRLSIL.

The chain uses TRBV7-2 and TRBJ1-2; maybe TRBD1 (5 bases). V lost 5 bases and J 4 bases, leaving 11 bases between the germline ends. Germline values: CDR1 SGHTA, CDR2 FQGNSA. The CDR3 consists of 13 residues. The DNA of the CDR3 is TGTGCCAGCAGCAGAGACAGCATCTATGGCTACACCTTC. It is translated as CASSRDSIYGYTF.

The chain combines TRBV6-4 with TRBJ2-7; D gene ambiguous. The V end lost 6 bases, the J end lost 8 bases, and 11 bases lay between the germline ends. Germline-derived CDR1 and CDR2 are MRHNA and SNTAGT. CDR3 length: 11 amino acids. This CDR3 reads CASSRQGQQYF. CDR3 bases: TGTGCCAGCAGCAGACAAGGCCAGCAGTACTTC.

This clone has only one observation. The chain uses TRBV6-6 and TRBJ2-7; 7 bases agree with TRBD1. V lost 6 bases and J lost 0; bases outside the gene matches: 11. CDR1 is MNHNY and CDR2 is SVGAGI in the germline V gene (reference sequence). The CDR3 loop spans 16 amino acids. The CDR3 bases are TGTGCCAGCAGCATTCCGGGACAGCGAGACTCCTACGAGCAGTACTTC. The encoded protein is CASSIPGQRDSYEQYF.

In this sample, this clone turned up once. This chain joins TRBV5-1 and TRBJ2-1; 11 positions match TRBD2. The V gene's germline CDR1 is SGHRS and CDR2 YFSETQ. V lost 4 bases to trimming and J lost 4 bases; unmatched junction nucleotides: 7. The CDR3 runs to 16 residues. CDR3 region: CASSPPGTSGYNEQFF. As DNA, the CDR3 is TGCGCCAGCAGCCCCCCCGGGACTAGCGGTTACAATGAGCAGTTCTTC.

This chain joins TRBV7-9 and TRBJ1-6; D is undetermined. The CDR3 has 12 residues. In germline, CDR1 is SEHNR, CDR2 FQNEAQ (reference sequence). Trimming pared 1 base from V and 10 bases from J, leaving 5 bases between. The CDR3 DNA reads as TGTGCCAGCAGCTTAGGTCTATCACCCCTCCACTTT. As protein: CASSLGLSPLHF.

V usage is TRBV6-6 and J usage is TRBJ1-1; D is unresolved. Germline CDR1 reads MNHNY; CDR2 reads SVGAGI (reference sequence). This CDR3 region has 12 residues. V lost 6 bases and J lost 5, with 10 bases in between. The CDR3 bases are TGTGCCAGCAGCGAGGTTGGAACTGAAGCTTTCTTT. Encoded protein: CASSEVGTEAFF.

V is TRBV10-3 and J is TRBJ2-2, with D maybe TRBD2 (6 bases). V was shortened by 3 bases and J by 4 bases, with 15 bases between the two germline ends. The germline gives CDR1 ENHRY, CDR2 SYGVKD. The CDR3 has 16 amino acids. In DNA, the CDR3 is TGTGCCATCAGTGAAAGGTTAGGGACTCCCACCGGGGAGCTGTTTTTT. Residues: CAISERLGTPTGELFF.

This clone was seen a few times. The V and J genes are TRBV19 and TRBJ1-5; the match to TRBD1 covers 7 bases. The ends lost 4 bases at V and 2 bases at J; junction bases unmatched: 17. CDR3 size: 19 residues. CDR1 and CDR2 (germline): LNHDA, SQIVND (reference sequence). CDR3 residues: CASSSLTGRLQFGNQPQHF. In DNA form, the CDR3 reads TGTGCCAGTAGTAGCTTGACAGGGCGGCTACAGTTTGGCAATCAGCCCCAGCATTTT.

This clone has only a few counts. CDR3 nucleotide sequence: TGTGCCAGCTCACCAAGATCCGGGGGCCGATACGAGCAGTACTTC. It is translated as CASSPRSGGRYEQYF. The chain is built from TRBV18 and TRBJ2-7; D is perhaps TRBD1 or TRBD2 (6 bases each). The V gene's germline CDR1 is KGHSH and CDR2 LQKENI. V lost 2 bases and J lost 4, with 15 bases in between. The CDR3 has 15 amino acids.

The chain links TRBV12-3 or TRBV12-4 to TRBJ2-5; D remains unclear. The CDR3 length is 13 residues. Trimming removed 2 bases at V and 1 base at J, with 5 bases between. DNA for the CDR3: TGTGCCAGCAGTTTATACGGCCAAGAGACCCAGTACTTC. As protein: CASSLYGQETQYF.